This TCR beta chain emerged from a study of T cells after somatic rescue of genetic block. The CDR3 length is 14 residues. Germline-derived CDR1 and CDR2 are ENHRY and SYGVKD. TCRdb keeps only in-frame clones here, not all; method: immunoSEQ multiplex PCR. In the table there are fewer than 150,000 clones, just over 90% of which are singletons. Regarding this clone: At one end, the junction sequence differs from germline, possibly due to a read error.

This receptor was obtained from a woman between 18 and 29 years old. The rearrangement uses TRBV10-3 and TRBJ1-6; no clear D. The sequencing sample was made of peripheral blood mononuclear cells (PBMCs). The CDR3 region has the DNA TGTGCCAGCAGTTACGAAGTCTATAATTCACCCCTCCACTTT. Protein: CASSYEVYNSPLHF.